This T cell receptor (beta chain) was captured in a study of CD8 T cells in ankylosing spondylitis. This clonotype was detected a few times. Its specificity is not known. Whole-study results and caveats: Disease-linked clones reportedly showed significant enrichment in matched ankylosing spondylitis synovial fluid. Peripheral blood samples showed relatively rare disease-linked clones, and these clones were CD8+. A TCR beta motif of seven or eight highly homologous variants appeared characteristic of ankylosing spondylitis blood.

TCRdb ran MiXCR on the 5' RACE reads and lists one entry per CDR3 protein. The sample includes over 200,000 distinct CDR3 sequences, around 16% of them seen just once. Germline V CDR1 and CDR2: SGHRS, YFSETQ. The germline V and J ends were trimmed by 2 bases and 7 bases, with 12 bases remaining between them. The CDR3 length is 14 residues. The chain couples TRBV5-1 to TRBJ1-4; D perhaps matches TRBD1 (5 bases). The sequence was obtained from a male donor with ankylosing spondylitis. The specimen was blood, either unsorted or a sorted T cell fraction (not recorded which). CDR3 nucleotide sequence: TGCGCCAGCAGCTTTTGGGGCGGGGGTGAAAAACTGTTTTTT. Its translation is CASSFWGGGEKLFF.